This is a list of T cell receptor beta chains from one sample in a study of cytomegalovirus exposure and HLA in healthy donors. Measured with immunoSEQ multiplex PCR; TCRdb has only the in-frame clones, and not every one. The sample lists 150,000 to 200,000 clones, more than 70% occurring once. The sequencing sample was made of PBMCs. The source is a male donor in good health and CMV-seronegative. CDR3s include the opening cysteine and the closing phenylalanine or tryptophan. Fields, in order: V gene, D gene, J gene, clone size, CDR3 DNA, CDR3 protein. D genes are given only for firm matches. Clone size is stated in some rows and not others, as once, few, many or a class when expanded.

v_call: TRBV27; d_call: TRBD1; j_call: TRBJ2-7; clone_size: NA; cdr3_nt: TGTGCCAGCAGTTTAAAGGGGACAGGGGCGCGCTCCGAGCAGTACTTC; cdr3_aa: CASSLKGTGARSEQYF
v_call: TRBV7-9; d_call: TRBD2; j_call: TRBJ2-7; clone_size: NA; cdr3_nt: TGTGCCAGCAGCCCCTGGTCTAGCGGGTTATACGAGCAGTACTTC; cdr3_aa: CASSPWSSGLYEQYF
v_call: TRBV7-2; d_call: NA; j_call: TRBJ2-7; clone_size: NA; cdr3_nt: TGTGCCAGCAGCTTAGGTTTCGGCTACGAGCAGTACTTC; cdr3_aa: CASSLGFGYEQYF
v_call: TRBV6-5; d_call: TRBD1; j_call: TRBJ1-2; clone_size: NA; cdr3_nt: TGTGCCAGCAGATTTAGCACAGGGGATGGCTACACCTTC; cdr3_aa: CASRFSTGDGYTF
v_call: TRBV7-8; d_call: NA; j_call: TRBJ1-2; clone_size: NA; cdr3_nt: TGTGCCAGCAGCTTAGGGCGGTCTAACTATGGCTACACCTTC; cdr3_aa: CASSLGRSNYGYTF
v_call: TRBV7-2; d_call: NA; j_call: TRBJ2-6; clone_size: NA; cdr3_nt: TGTGCCAGCAGCTTCAGAGCTACAGGGACCGGGGCCAACGTCCTGACTTTC; cdr3_aa: CASSFRATGTGANVLTF
v_call: TRBV27; d_call: TRBD2; j_call: TRBJ2-1; clone_size: NA; cdr3_nt: TGTGCCAGCAGTTCTATTAGCGGGAGGGCCTACAATGAGCAGTTCTTC; cdr3_aa: CASSSISGRAYNEQFF
v_call: TRBV7-9; d_call: NA; j_call: TRBJ1-4; clone_size: few; cdr3_nt: TGTGCCAGCAGCCCAGGACAGAAGGAAAAACTGTTTTTT; cdr3_aa: CASSPGQKEKLFF
v_call: TRBV6-1; d_call: NA; j_call: TRBJ2-7; clone_size: NA; cdr3_nt: TGTGCCAGCATAAGGGGTAAAGGCTACGAGCAGTACTTC; cdr3_aa: CASIRGKGYEQYF
v_call: TRBV5-6; d_call: NA; j_call: TRBJ2-1; clone_size: NA; cdr3_nt: TGTGCCAGCGGGGCCTTGGAGGGACAGACGAGCTCCTACAATGAGCAGTTCTTC; cdr3_aa: CASGALEGQTSSYNEQFF
v_call: TRBV6-5; d_call: NA; j_call: TRBJ2-7; clone_size: NA; cdr3_nt: TGTGCCAGCAGTTATCGTCTCGGGTCGGCCTACGAGCAGTACTTC; cdr3_aa: CASSYRLGSAYEQYF
v_call: TRBV5-1; d_call: TRBD1; j_call: TRBJ1-4; clone_size: NA; cdr3_nt: TGCGCCAGCACTTATAGACAGGGATCTGAAAAACTGTTTTTT; cdr3_aa: CASTYRQGSEKLFF
v_call: TRBV6-5; d_call: NA; j_call: TRBJ2-3; clone_size: NA; cdr3_nt: TGTGCCAGCAGCTCCTTCGCCGGGGATACGCAGTATTTT; cdr3_aa: CASSSFAGDTQYF
v_call: TRBV7-9; d_call: NA; j_call: TRBJ2-7; clone_size: NA; cdr3_nt: TGTGCCAGCTGCCCCGGGACTTCTTCCTACGAGCAGTACTTC; cdr3_aa: CASCPGTSSYEQYF
v_call: TRBV12-5; d_call: TRBD1; j_call: TRBJ2-1; clone_size: NA; cdr3_nt: TGTGCTAGTGGTTTGGGGACTGGGACAGGGGTGAATGAGCAGTTCTTC; cdr3_aa: CASGLGTGTGVNEQFF
v_call: TRBV11-2; d_call: NA; j_call: TRBJ2-7; clone_size: NA; cdr3_nt: TGTGCCAGCAGCTTCAGCTCCTACGAGCAGTACTTC; cdr3_aa: CASSFSSYEQYF
v_call: TRBV4-3; d_call: NA; j_call: TRBJ2-7; clone_size: NA; cdr3_nt: TGCGCCAGCAGCCAAGAATATGGGCAGATAGCCTACGAGCAGTACTTC; cdr3_aa: CASSQEYGQIAYEQYF
v_call: TRBV14; d_call: TRBD1; j_call: TRBJ1-2; clone_size: NA; cdr3_nt: TGTGCCAGCAGCCAAGAAGGGGGCCACTATGGCTACACCTTC; cdr3_aa: CASSQEGGHYGYTF
v_call: TRBV9; d_call: NA; j_call: TRBJ2-7; clone_size: NA; cdr3_nt: TGTGCCAGCAGCGTAGGATCTAGCGCCCGCCACGAGCAGTACTTC; cdr3_aa: CASSVGSSARHEQYF
v_call: TRBV5-4; d_call: TRBD2; j_call: TRBJ2-1; clone_size: once; cdr3_nt: TGTGCCAGCAGCGGGGGACTAGCGGGAGGAGAAGAGCAGTTCTTC; cdr3_aa: CASSGGLAGGEEQFF
v_call: TRBV10-2; d_call: TRBD2; j_call: TRBJ2-3; clone_size: NA; cdr3_nt: TGCGCCAGCAGACTAGCGGGAGATACGCAGTATTTT; cdr3_aa: CASRLAGDTQYF
v_call: TRBV4-3; d_call: NA; j_call: TRBJ2-7; clone_size: NA; cdr3_nt: TGCGCCAGCAGCCCAGGGGACGGAGTCTCCTACGAGCAGTACTTC; cdr3_aa: CASSPGDGVSYEQYF
v_call: TRBV6-1; d_call: TRBD1; j_call: TRBJ2-7; clone_size: few; cdr3_nt: TGTGCCAGCACTCCGACAGGGTTCTACGAGCAGTACTTC; cdr3_aa: CASTPTGFYEQYF
v_call: TRBV6-5; d_call: NA; j_call: TRBJ1-1; clone_size: few; cdr3_nt: TGTGCCAGCAGTTACTCGAGTAGCACTGAAGCTTTCTTT; cdr3_aa: CASSYSSSTEAFF
v_call: TRBV19; d_call: TRBD2; j_call: TRBJ2-1; clone_size: NA; cdr3_nt: TGTGCCAGTAGTTCGGGGGGCTCCTACAATGAGCAGTTCTTC; cdr3_aa: CASSSGGSYNEQFF
v_call: TRBV4-1; d_call: TRBD1; j_call: TRBJ1-2; clone_size: NA; cdr3_nt: TGCGCCAGCAGCCAAGTATCAGGGGGCAGCTATGGCTACACCTTC; cdr3_aa: CASSQVSGGSYGYTF
v_call: TRBV6-5; d_call: TRBD1; j_call: TRBJ1-1; clone_size: NA; cdr3_nt: TGTGCCAGCAGTTACTCGATAACAGGGGACACTGAAGCTTTCTTT; cdr3_aa: CASSYSITGDTEAFF
v_call: TRBV28; d_call: TRBD2; j_call: TRBJ2-1; clone_size: NA; cdr3_nt: TGTGCCACCAACAGAGCGGGGGCGGCCTACAATGAGCAGTTCTTC; cdr3_aa: CATNRAGAAYNEQFF
v_call: TRBV5-1; d_call: NA; j_call: TRBJ2-3; clone_size: NA; cdr3_nt: TGCGCCAGCAGCTCCGCGGTGGGGGCGGATACGCAGTATTTT; cdr3_aa: CASSSAVGADTQYF
v_call: TRBV10-3; d_call: TRBD1; j_call: TRBJ1-1; clone_size: NA; cdr3_nt: TGTGCCATCAGTGATGGGACAGGGGGCGAGGGAGCTTTCTTT; cdr3_aa: CAISDGTGGEGAFF
v_call: TRBV7-8; d_call: NA; j_call: TRBJ1-4; clone_size: NA; cdr3_nt: TGTGCCAGCAGTTCGACAGATTGGGGTGAAAAACTGTTTTTT; cdr3_aa: CASSSTDWGEKLFF
v_call: TRBV18; d_call: NA; j_call: TRBJ2-1; clone_size: NA; cdr3_nt: TGTGCCAGCTCCCTCCTTAGCGCGGAGCAGTTCTTC; cdr3_aa: CASSLLSAEQFF
v_call: TRBV28; d_call: TRBD2; j_call: TRBJ2-7; clone_size: NA; cdr3_nt: TGTGCCAGCAGTTCCTTGGGACTAGTACCCTACGAGCAGTACTTC; cdr3_aa: CASSSLGLVPYEQYF
v_call: TRBV27; d_call: TRBD1; j_call: TRBJ2-3; clone_size: once; cdr3_nt: TGTGCCAGCAGGCCCCCCCCGGGACAGGCCACAGATACGCAGTATTTT; cdr3_aa: CASRPPPGQATDTQYF
v_call: TRBV2; d_call: NA; j_call: TRBJ1-1; clone_size: NA; cdr3_nt: TGTGCCAGCAGTGAAGCTAACATAAGGGGGATTTCAGCTTTCTTT; cdr3_aa: CASSEANIRGISAFF
v_call: TRBV2; d_call: TRBD2; j_call: TRBJ2-3; clone_size: NA; cdr3_nt: TGTGCCACCCAGGGAGCAAGCGGGGCAGATACGCAGTATTTT; cdr3_aa: CATQGASGADTQYF
v_call: TRBV15; d_call: NA; j_call: TRBJ1-2; clone_size: NA; cdr3_nt: TGTGCCACCTCGTCGAGGGCTAACTATGGCTACACCTTC; cdr3_aa: CATSSRANYGYTF
v_call: TRBV28; d_call: TRBD1; j_call: TRBJ1-5; clone_size: NA; cdr3_nt: TGTGCCAGCAGACCCATGGGACAGGGCGGCGATCAGCCCCAGCATTTT; cdr3_aa: CASRPMGQGGDQPQHF
v_call: TRBV7-9; d_call: NA; j_call: TRBJ1-2; clone_size: NA; cdr3_nt: TGTGCCAGCACAGACGAGGGTGGCGGCTACACCTTC; cdr3_aa: CASTDEGGGYTF
v_call: TRBV6-5; d_call: TRBD1; j_call: TRBJ1-2; clone_size: once; cdr3_nt: TGTGCCAGCAGTTTCTCAAGACAGGGGGTTTATGGCTACACCTTC; cdr3_aa: CASSFSRQGVYGYTF
v_call: TRBV28; d_call: TRBD2; j_call: TRBJ2-7; clone_size: NA; cdr3_nt: TGTGCCAGCAGTCCCCAAGCGGGAGTTGCTCTCGAGCAGTACTTC; cdr3_aa: CASSPQAGVALEQYF
v_call: TRBV5-6; d_call: TRBD2; j_call: TRBJ2-7; clone_size: NA; cdr3_nt: TGTGCCAGCAGCCTAGGGACTAGCGGGAGCCACGAGCAGTACTTC; cdr3_aa: CASSLGTSGSHEQYF
v_call: TRBV19; d_call: NA; j_call: TRBJ1-1; clone_size: NA; cdr3_nt: TGTGCCAGTAGTATATTAGGAGGGACTGAAGCTTTCTTT; cdr3_aa: CASSILGGTEAFF
v_call: TRBV7-8; d_call: TRBD2; j_call: TRBJ2-7; clone_size: NA; cdr3_nt: TGTGCCAGCAGCGGTCGACTAGCGGGAAACTCCTACGAGCAGTACTTC; cdr3_aa: CASSGRLAGNSYEQYF
v_call: TRBV4-1; d_call: TRBD1; j_call: TRBJ1-2; clone_size: few; cdr3_nt: TGCGCCAGCAGCCCACTCCGGGACAGCTATGGCTACCCCTTC; cdr3_aa: CASSPLRDSYGYPF
v_call: TRBV13; d_call: TRBD1; j_call: TRBJ2-2; clone_size: NA; cdr3_nt: TGTGCCAGCAGCCCCTCCAGGGGGCTGGACACCGGGGAGCTGTTTTTT; cdr3_aa: CASSPSRGLDTGELFF
v_call: TRBV30; d_call: NA; j_call: TRBJ2-5; clone_size: NA; cdr3_nt: TGTGCCTGGAGTGTAAGCGCGCTAGTTAAAGAGACCCAGTACTTC; cdr3_aa: CAWSVSALVKETQYF
v_call: TRBV15; d_call: TRBD1; j_call: TRBJ1-1; clone_size: NA; cdr3_nt: TGTGCCACCAGCAGACCTACAGGGGGCGCGACTGAAGCTTTCTTT; cdr3_aa: CATSRPTGGATEAFF
v_call: TRBV18; d_call: NA; j_call: TRBJ1-1; clone_size: NA; cdr3_nt: TGTGCCAGCTCGACCGGGGGTAACACTGAAGCTTTCTTT; cdr3_aa: CASSTGGNTEAFF
v_call: TRBV5-1; d_call: NA; j_call: TRBJ2-2; clone_size: few; cdr3_nt: TGCGCCAGCAGCTTGGCCCAGGGATCAAGAACCGGGGAGCTGTTTTTT; cdr3_aa: CASSLAQGSRTGELFF
v_call: TRBV9; d_call: NA; j_call: TRBJ2-7; clone_size: NA; cdr3_nt: TGTGCCAGCAGCGTGGCTAGCGAATCCTACGAGCAGTACTTC; cdr3_aa: CASSVASESYEQYF
v_call: TRBV11-3; d_call: TRBD2; j_call: TRBJ2-1; clone_size: NA; cdr3_nt: TGTGCCAGCAGCTTAGCAGCCAAGGGACTAGGGGGAAATGAGCAGTTCTTC; cdr3_aa: CASSLAAKGLGGNEQFF
v_call: TRBV28; d_call: TRBD2; j_call: TRBJ2-7; clone_size: NA; cdr3_nt: TGTGCCAGCAGTCCAGCCCGAGCGGGAGGGAGATACGAGCAGTACTTC; cdr3_aa: CASSPARAGGRYEQYF
v_call: TRBV11-2; d_call: NA; j_call: TRBJ2-5; clone_size: NA; cdr3_nt: TGTGCCAGCAGCTTACGGGTCCAAGAGACCCAGTACTTC; cdr3_aa: CASSLRVQETQYF
v_call: TRBV4-2; d_call: NA; j_call: TRBJ2-5; clone_size: NA; cdr3_nt: TGTGCCAGCAGCCAAGAGAGCAGGTCCTCGTACCAAGAGACCCAGTACTTC; cdr3_aa: CASSQESRSSYQETQYF
v_call: TRBV28; d_call: TRBD1; j_call: TRBJ2-7; clone_size: NA; cdr3_nt: TGTGCCAGCAGTTCAGGACAGGGGTACTACGAGCAGTACTTC; cdr3_aa: CASSSGQGYYEQYF
v_call: TRBV7-9; d_call: TRBD2; j_call: TRBJ2-7; clone_size: NA; cdr3_nt: TGTGCCAGCAGCTTAGGGACTAGCCCCGTCTTACCCGAGCAGTACTTC; cdr3_aa: CASSLGTSPVLPEQYF